The rows below give T cell receptor beta chains drawn from one sample of a study of T cells in Graves' hyperthyroidism and ophthalmopathy. TCRdb itself ran the multiplex PCR reads through MiXCR, one entry per CDR3 protein. The sample holds 94,000 or so distinct CDR3 sequences, roughly 56% seen once. The sequencing input was blood. The origin of the receptors is a woman aged 40 to 50 with Graves' hyperthyroidism. CDR3s include the opening cysteine and the closing phenylalanine or tryptophan. Fields, in order: CDR3 DNA, CDR3 protein, V gene, D gene, J gene, clone size. A D gene is named only where the DNA matches it firmly. Clone size is given for some rows only: seen once, a few or many times, or a class if the clone is expanded.

TGTGCCAGCAGCTGGGAGGGTACCGGGGAGCTGTTTTTT,CASSWEGTGELFF,TRBV7-6,TRBD2,TRBJ2-2,many
TGTGCCAGCACCAAGCTCAGCGGGCGCTCCTACGAGCAGTACTTC,CASTKLSGRSYEQYF,TRBV6-5,-,TRBJ2-7,-
TGTGCCCACAAGGACGGGACAGGGGGAAGCACTGAAGCTTTCTTT,CAHKDGTGGSTEAFF,TRBV2,TRBD1,TRBJ1-1,few
TGCAGCTTAGGCGGCGGATACACTGAAGCTTTCTTT,CSLGGGYTEAFF,TRBV29-1,-,TRBJ1-1,-
TGTGCCAGCAGCCAAGGAGGGCTGGGGGAGCAGTACTTC,CASSQGGLGEQYF,TRBV7-2,-,TRBJ2-7,many
TGCAGTGCCACACACCAAGAGACCCAGTACTTC,CSATHQETQYF,TRBV20-1,-,TRBJ2-5,few
TGTGCCAGCAGCTCGACAGAATACTATGGCTACACCTTC,CASSSTEYYGYTF,TRBV7-9,-,TRBJ1-2,many
TGCGCCAGCAGCACCAAGCGGGACAACACCGGGGAGCTGTTTTTT,CASSTKRDNTGELFF,TRBV5-1,TRBD2,TRBJ2-2,many
TGTGCCAGCCACAGTTTGGGACAGGGGGGAGAGACCCAGTACTTC,CASHSLGQGGETQYF,TRBV27,TRBD1,TRBJ2-5,many
TGCAGCGTCGCCGGACTAGCGGGAGTCAGGGAGACCCAGTACTTC,CSVAGLAGVRETQYF,TRBV29-1,TRBD2,TRBJ2-5,-
TGTGCCAGCAGCTTAGCGAACAATCAGCCCCAGCATTTT,CASSLANNQPQHF,TRBV7-2,-,TRBJ1-5,many
TGTGCCACCAGCAGCACTACCGGGGACTATGGCTACACCTTC,CATSSTTGDYGYTF,TRBV15,-,TRBJ1-2,-
TGTGCCAGCAGTGAGACAGGGTCCGGCTACGAGCAGTACTTC,CASSETGSGYEQYF,TRBV2,TRBD1,TRBJ2-7,-
TGTGCCAGCAGCGTAGGGGCAGGGACTGAAGCTTTCTTT,CASSVGAGTEAFF,TRBV7-3,-,TRBJ1-1,-
TGCAGCGTTGAAGGTAACGACATTAACTCTGGGGCCAACGTCCTGACTTTC,CSVEGNDINSGANVLTF,TRBV29-1,-,TRBJ2-6,many
TGTGCCTGGAGTCGTACCGGGGGCATAGGTGGGGCCAACGTCCTGACTTTC,CAWSRTGGIGGANVLTF,TRBV7-2,-,TRBJ2-6,few
TGTGCCACCAGCAGAACAGGGAGCTCCTACGAGCAGTACTTC,CATSRTGSSYEQYF,TRBV15,-,TRBJ2-7,-
TGTGCCAGCAGTTCATGGCTAGCGGGAGAGGTCGAGCAGTACTTC,CASSSWLAGEVEQYF,TRBV28,TRBD2,TRBJ2-7,-
TGTGCCACCAGCAGTGCGCTTGCTGGGGGAGCTTTTTTT,CATSSALAGGAFF,TRBV15,-,TRBJ1-1,-
TGTGCCAGCAGCTGGGGGCGGGGACAATCACCCCTCCACTTT,CASSWGRGQSPLHF,TRBV9,-,TRBJ1-6,-
TGTGCCATCAGTGCGGGTAGCGGGAATCCCGAGCAGTACTTC,CAISAGSGNPEQYF,TRBV10-3,TRBD2,TRBJ2-7,-
TGTGCCAGCAGTTTAGCGGGACACCTCTATGGCTACACCTTC,CASSLAGHLYGYTF,TRBV28,-,TRBJ1-2,many
TGTGCCAGCAGCTTAGGACAGGGTTTCGGTTACGAGCAGTACTTC,CASSLGQGFGYEQYF,TRBV7-2,TRBD1,TRBJ2-7,many
TGCAGCTTAGGACACTATGGCTACACCTTC,CSLGHYGYTF,TRBV29-1,-,TRBJ1-2,-
TGTGCCAGCAGCCTTGGCCCGAACACCATATATTTT,CASSLGPNTIYF,TRBV12-3/TRBV12-4,-,TRBJ1-3,-
TGCAGCGCGCCTAGCGGGACAGTCCTTTGGAAGACCCAGTACTTC,CSAPSGTVLWKTQYF,TRBV29-1,TRBD2,TRBJ2-5,many
TGTGCCAGCAGCCATGATAAACTGGGAGATGGCTACACCTTC,CASSHDKLGDGYTF,TRBV7-2,-,TRBJ1-2,many
TGTGCCATTTCACTAACGCGCACAGATACGCAGTATTTT,CAISLTRTDTQYF,TRBV10-3,-,TRBJ2-3,many
TGTGCCAGCAGCCAAGGAGGTTGGGAAGAGACCCAGTACTTC,CASSQGGWEETQYF,TRBV4-1,-,TRBJ2-5,many
TGCGCCAGCAGCCTACAGGGGAACACTGAAGCTTTCTTT,CASSLQGNTEAFF,TRBV5-1,-,TRBJ1-1,medium-sized
TGCAGTGCTAGAGGACAGGGGGGGTATGGCTACACCTTC,CSARGQGGYGYTF,TRBV20-1,TRBD1,TRBJ1-2,-
TGTGCCAGCAGCTTAGGTATATATACGCAGTATTTT,CASSLGIYTQYF,TRBV7-2,-,TRBJ2-3,many
TGTGCCAGAGTCGTAGGGACAGCGGAGACCCAGTACTTC,CARVVGTAETQYF,TRBV10-3,TRBD1,TRBJ2-5,-
TGCAGCGTAGGGGCAGGGCCTAACTATGGCTACACCTTC,CSVGAGPNYGYTF,TRBV29-1,-,TRBJ1-2,-
TGCAGTGCTAGCGGGAGCTTGTCCCACGAGCAGTACTTC,CSASGSLSHEQYF,TRBV20-1,-,TRBJ2-7,many
TGTGCCAGCAGCTTAGGGGTCAGGATCGGAGCTTTCTTT,CASSLGVRIGAFF,TRBV7-9,-,TRBJ1-1,-
TGTGCCAGCAGCTCGGGTCCACTGGGAGGCTACACCTTC,CASSSGPLGGYTF,TRBV7-3,-,TRBJ1-2,many
TGTGCCAGTATCCACTCTGGGGCCAACGTCCTGACTTTC,CASIHSGANVLTF,TRBV19,-,TRBJ2-6,medium-sized
TGTGCCAGCAGTCGGGGAAAAGAGACCCAGTACTTC,CASSRGKETQYF,TRBV2,-,TRBJ2-5,-
TGTGCCACCGCAGAGACCCAGTACTTC,CATAETQYF,TRBV10-3,-,TRBJ2-5,-
TGTGCCAGCAGCTTAAGGGTGGGACCCCGGGGGGACGAGCATTTCTTC,CASSLRVGPRGDEHFF,TRBV13,TRBD2,TRBJ2-1,-
TGTGCCAGCAGCTCAGGACAGGGGGGCAACGAGCAGTACTTC,CASSSGQGGNEQYF,TRBV5-6,TRBD1,TRBJ2-7,many
TGTGCCAGCAGCTTAGGGGGCGGGAGCTCCTACGAGCAGTACTTC,CASSLGGGSSYEQYF,TRBV7-2,TRBD2,TRBJ2-7,many